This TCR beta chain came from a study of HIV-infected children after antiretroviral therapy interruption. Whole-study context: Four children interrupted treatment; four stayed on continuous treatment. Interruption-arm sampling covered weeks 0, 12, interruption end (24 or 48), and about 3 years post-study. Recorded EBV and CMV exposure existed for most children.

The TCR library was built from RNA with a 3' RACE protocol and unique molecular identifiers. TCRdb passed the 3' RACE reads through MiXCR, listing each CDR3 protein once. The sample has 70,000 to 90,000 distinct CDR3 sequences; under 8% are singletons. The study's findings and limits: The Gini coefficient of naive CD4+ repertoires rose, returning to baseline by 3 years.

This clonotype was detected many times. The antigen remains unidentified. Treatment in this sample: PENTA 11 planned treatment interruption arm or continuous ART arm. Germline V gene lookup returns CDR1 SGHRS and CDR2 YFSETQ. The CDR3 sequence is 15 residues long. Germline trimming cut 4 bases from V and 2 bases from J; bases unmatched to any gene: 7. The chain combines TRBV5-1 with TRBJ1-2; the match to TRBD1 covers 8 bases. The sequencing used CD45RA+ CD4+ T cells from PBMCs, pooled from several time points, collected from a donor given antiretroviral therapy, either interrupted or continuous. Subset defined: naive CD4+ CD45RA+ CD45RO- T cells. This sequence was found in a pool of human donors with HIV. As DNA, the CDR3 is TGCGCCAGCAGCCCCGTACAGGGGGGGAACTATGGCTACACCTTC. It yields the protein CASSPVQGGNYGYTF. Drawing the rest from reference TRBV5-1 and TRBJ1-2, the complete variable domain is KAGVTQTPRYLIKTRGQQVTLSCSPISGHRSVSWYQQTPGQGLQFLFEYFSETQRNKGNFPGRFSGRQFSNSRSEMNVSTLELGDSALYLCASSPVQGGNYGYTFGSGTRLTVV.